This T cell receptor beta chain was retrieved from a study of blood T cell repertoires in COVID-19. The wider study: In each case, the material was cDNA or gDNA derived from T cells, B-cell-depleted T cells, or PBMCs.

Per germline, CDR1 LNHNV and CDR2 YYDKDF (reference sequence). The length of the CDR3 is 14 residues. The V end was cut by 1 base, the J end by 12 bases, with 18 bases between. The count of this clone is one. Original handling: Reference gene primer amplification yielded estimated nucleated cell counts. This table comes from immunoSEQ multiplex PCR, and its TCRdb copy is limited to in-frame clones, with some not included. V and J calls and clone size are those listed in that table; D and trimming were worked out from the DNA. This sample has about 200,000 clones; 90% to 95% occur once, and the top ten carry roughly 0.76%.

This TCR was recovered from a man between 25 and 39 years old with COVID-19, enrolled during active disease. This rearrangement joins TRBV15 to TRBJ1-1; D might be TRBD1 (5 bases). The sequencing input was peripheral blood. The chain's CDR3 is CATSRGGQAETTFF. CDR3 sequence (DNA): TGTGCCACCAGCAGAGGGGGCCAGGCGGAAACAACTTTCTTT.